Listed below are T cell receptor beta chains from one sample, sequenced in a study of blood T cells in healthy people across ages. TCRdb itself ran the 5' RACE reads through MiXCR, one entry per CDR3 protein. The sample shows about 1.4 million distinct CDR3 sequences, around 59% of them seen only once. The sample taken for sequencing was blood. The origin of the receptors is a man between 18 and 35 years old in good health. CDR3s include the opening cysteine and the closing phenylalanine or tryptophan. The D gene is left open where the match is weak. A row's size may be missing; if present it is once, few, many or a size class.

length | J | size | D | V | DNA | CDR3
17 | TRBJ2-5 | few | TRBD2 | TRBV4-1 | TGCGCCAGCAGCCCCGGAGAAACTAGCGGGGCCTCGGAGACCCAGTACTTC | CASSPGETSGASETQYF
13 | TRBJ2-7 | . | . | TRBV10-3 | TGTGCCATCAGTTACCTGGACCAGGACGAGCAGTACTTC | CAISYLDQDEQYF
13 | TRBJ1-2 | . | . | TRBV7-9 | TGTGCCAGCAGCTTAGACTGGAAGTTGGGCTACACCTTC | CASSLDWKLGYTF
15 | TRBJ1-4 | . | TRBD1 | TRBV4-2 | TGTGCCAGCAGCCAATTAACAGGGGGCGATGAAAAACTGTTTTTT | CASSQLTGGDEKLFF
15 | TRBJ1-1 | . | . | TRBV5-1 | TGCGCCAGCAGCTTGGAGGCGCAGGGAGACACTGAAGCTTTCTTT | CASSLEAQGDTEAFF
12 | TRBJ1-5 | . | . | TRBV6-2/TRBV6-3 | TGTGCCAGCAGTTACCTATGGCAGCCCCAGCATTTT | CASSYLWQPQHF
12 | TRBJ2-1 | . | . | TRBV30 | TGTGCCTGGAGCCCGCGTCGGGATGAGCAGTTCTTC | CAWSPRRDEQFF
12 | TRBJ2-3 | . | . | TRBV28 | TGTGCCAGTAGACGACAACCAGATACGCAGTATTTT | CASRRQPDTQYF
16 | TRBJ2-3 | . | TRBD2 | TRBV9 | TGTGCCAGCAGCGCTAGCGGGAGGGCTCATACAGATACGCAGTATTTT | CASSASGRAHTDTQYF
17 | TRBJ1-5 | . | . | TRBV20-1 | TGCAGTGCTAGAGATGGCAGCCACGATTATAGCAATCAGCCCCAGCATTTT | CSARDGSHDYSNQPQHF
12 | TRBJ2-2 | . | . | TRBV20-1 | TGCAGTGCCACGGGTGTTGCCGGGGAGCTGTTTTTT | CSATGVAGELFF
16 | TRBJ2-3 | . | . | TRBV3-1 | TGTGCCAGCAGCCGCCCAATAGGACAGAACACAGATACGCAGTATTTT | CASSRPIGQNTDTQYF
13 | TRBJ2-7 | few | . | TRBV20-1 | TGCAGTGCTAGAGTACACAGGGGAGGGAAGCAGTACTTC | CSARVHRGGKQYF
16 | TRBJ2-3 | once | TRBD1 | TRBV10-3 | TGTGCCGCTCGTCGGGACAGGGGGCAAAGCACAGATACGCAGTATTTT | CAARRDRGQSTDTQYF
17 | TRBJ2-3 | . | TRBD2 | TRBV5-6 | TGTGCCAGCAGCCCACCTCCTAGCGGGAGTCTCTCAGATACGCAGTATTTT | CASSPPPSGSLSDTQYF
16 | TRBJ1-2 | . | . | TRBV18 | TGTGCCAGCTCACCAAGGGACCCACCGTCCAGCTATGGCTACACCTTC | CASSPRDPPSSYGYTF
13 | TRBJ2-5 | . | . | TRBV19 | TGTGCCAGTACCCCGGACATAAGAGAGACCCAGTACTTC | CASTPDIRETQYF
15 | TRBJ1-2 | . | . | TRBV4-3 | TGCGCCAGCAGCCAAACGACAAATCCTAACTATGGCTACACCTTC | CASSQTTNPNYGYTF
14 | TRBJ2-7 | few | . | TRBV7-6 | TGTGCCAGCAGCTTGGGGGGATTTAACTACGAGCAGTACTTC | CASSLGGFNYEQYF
13 | TRBJ2-1 | once | . | TRBV27 | TGTGCCAGCAGTCCCCGGGGAAATACAGAGCAGTTCTTC | CASSPRGNTEQFF
15 | TRBJ2-3 | . | . | TRBV4-1 | TGCGCCAGCAGCCGGATCAGGGGAGGGACAGATACGCAGTATTTT | CASSRIRGGTDTQYF
16 | TRBJ2-3 | . | TRBD1 | TRBV2 | TGTGCCATAGGGACAGATCCATCAGCTAGCACAGATACGCAGTATTTT | CAIGTDPSASTDTQYF
16 | TRBJ2-7 | . | TRBD2 | TRBV27 | TGTGCCAGCAGCAGATCACCGGGACTAGCAAGTTACGAGCAGTACTTC | CASSRSPGLASYEQYF
14 | TRBJ2-3 | . | . | TRBV20-1 | TGCAGTGCTAGACCCGGGGCTAGCACAGATACGCAGTATTTT | CSARPGASTDTQYF
15 | TRBJ2-3 | few | . | TRBV5-1 | TGCGCCAGCAGCTTGTTTGAGACTTCCACAGATACGCAGTATTTT | CASSLFETSTDTQYF
13 | TRBJ2-1 | few | . | TRBV7-9 | TGTGCCAGCAGCTTAGCTTCGCCTAATGAGCAGTTCTTC | CASSLASPNEQFF
16 | TRBJ2-7 | . | . | TRBV5-1 | TGCGCCAGCAGCTCGTACCCGAAGGGCAGGATTTACGAGCAGTACTTC | CASSSYPKGRIYEQYF
13 | TRBJ2-7 | . | . | TRBV2 | TGTGCCAGCAGTGAGGGGGCGCGTGACGAGCAGTACTTC | CASSEGARDEQYF
16 | TRBJ2-5 | . | . | TRBV6-2/TRBV6-3 | TGTGCCGGCAGCCTACCCCAGGACGTTTGGGAAGAGACCCAGTACTTC | CAGSLPQDVWEETQYF
17 | TRBJ2-6 | . | TRBD1 | TRBV7-8 | TGTGCCAGCAGCTGGGACAGGGGCGGACTTGGGGCCAACGTCCTGACTTTC | CASSWDRGGLGANVLTF
12 | TRBJ1-2 | . | TRBD1 | TRBV12-3/TRBV12-4 | TGTGCCACCGATACAGGGGAGTATGGCTACACCTTC | CATDTGEYGYTF
17 | TRBJ2-5 | . | TRBD1 | TRBV2 | TGTGCCAGCAGCGAACCACAGGGGTTCAGTTGGGGAGAGACCCAGTACTTC | CASSEPQGFSWGETQYF
15 | TRBJ2-1 | . | . | TRBV11-1 | TGTGCCAGCAGCTTGGAACCCCTCCCAATTGGTGAGCAGTTCTTC | CASSLEPLPIGEQFF
19 | TRBJ2-7 | . | TRBD2 | TRBV6-5 | TGTGCCAGCAGTTACTCGAGCCTAGCGGGAGCGGGGTTGGACCACGAGCAGTACTTC | CASSYSSLAGAGLDHEQYF
15 | TRBJ2-4 | . | . | TRBV5-1 | TGCGCCAGCAGCTTGGCTGGGCAGTCGGTAGACATTCAGTACTTC | CASSLAGQSVDIQYF
14 | TRBJ1-5 | . | TRBD1 | TRBV29-1 | TGCAGCGTTACTGGGACAGGACGGGATCAGCCCCAGCATTTT | CSVTGTGRDQPQHF
13 | TRBJ1-1 | . | . | TRBV29-1 | TGCAGCGTTGGAAGGCAGATGAACACTGAAGCTTTCTTT | CSVGRQMNTEAFF
13 | TRBJ2-5 | . | . | TRBV6-4 | TGTGCCAGCAGTGCCAGCGGCTACAATGAGCAGTACTTC | CASSASGYNEQYF